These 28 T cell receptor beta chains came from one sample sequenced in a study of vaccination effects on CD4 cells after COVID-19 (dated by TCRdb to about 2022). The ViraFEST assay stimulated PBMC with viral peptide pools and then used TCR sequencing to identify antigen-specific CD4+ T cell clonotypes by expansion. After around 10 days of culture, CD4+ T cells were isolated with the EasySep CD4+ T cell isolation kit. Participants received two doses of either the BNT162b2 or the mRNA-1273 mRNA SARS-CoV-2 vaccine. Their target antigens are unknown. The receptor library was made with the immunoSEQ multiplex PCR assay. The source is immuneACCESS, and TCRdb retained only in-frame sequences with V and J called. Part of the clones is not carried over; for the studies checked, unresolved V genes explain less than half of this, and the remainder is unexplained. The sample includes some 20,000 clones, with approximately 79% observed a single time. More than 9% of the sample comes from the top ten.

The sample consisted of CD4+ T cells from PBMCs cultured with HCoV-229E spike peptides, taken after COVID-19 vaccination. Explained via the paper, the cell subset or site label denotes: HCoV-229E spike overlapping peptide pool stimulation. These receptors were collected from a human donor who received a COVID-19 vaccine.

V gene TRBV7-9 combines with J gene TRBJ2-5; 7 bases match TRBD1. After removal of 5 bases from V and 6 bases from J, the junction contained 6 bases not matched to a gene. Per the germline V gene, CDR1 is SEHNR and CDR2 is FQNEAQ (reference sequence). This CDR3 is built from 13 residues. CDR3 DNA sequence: TGTGCCAGCAGCATCGACAGGGAGCAGACCCAGTACTTC. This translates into CASSIDREQTQYF.

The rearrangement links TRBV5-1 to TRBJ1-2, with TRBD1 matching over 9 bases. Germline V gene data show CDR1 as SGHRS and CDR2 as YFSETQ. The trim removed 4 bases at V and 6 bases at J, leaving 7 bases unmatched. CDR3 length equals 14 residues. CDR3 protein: CASSPGQGPDGYTF. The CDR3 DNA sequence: TGCGCCAGCAGCCCGGGACAGGGACCTGATGGCTACACCTTC.

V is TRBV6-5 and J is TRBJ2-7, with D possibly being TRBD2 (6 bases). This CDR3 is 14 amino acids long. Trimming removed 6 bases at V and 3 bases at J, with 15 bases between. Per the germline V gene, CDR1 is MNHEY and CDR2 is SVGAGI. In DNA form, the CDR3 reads TGTGCCAGCAGACCCATAGCGGAGTACTACGAGCAGTACTTC. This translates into CASRPIAEYYEQYF.

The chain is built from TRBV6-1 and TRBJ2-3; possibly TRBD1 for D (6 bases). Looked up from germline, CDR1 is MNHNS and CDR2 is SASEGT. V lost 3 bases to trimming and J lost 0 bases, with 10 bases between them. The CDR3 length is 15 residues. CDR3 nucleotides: TGTGCCAGCAGTGATTGGGACACAAGCACAGATACGCAGTATTTT. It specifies CASSDWDTSTDTQYF.

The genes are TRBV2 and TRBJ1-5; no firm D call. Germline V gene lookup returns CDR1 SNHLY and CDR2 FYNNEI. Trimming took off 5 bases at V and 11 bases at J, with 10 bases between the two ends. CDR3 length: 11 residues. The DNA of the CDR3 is TGTGCCAGCAGTCAAGGTAGGGCCCAGCATTTT. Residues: CASSQGRAQHF.

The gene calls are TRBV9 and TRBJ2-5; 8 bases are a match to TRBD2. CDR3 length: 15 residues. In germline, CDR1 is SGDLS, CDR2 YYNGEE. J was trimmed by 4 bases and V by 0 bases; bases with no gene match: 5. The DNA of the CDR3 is TGTGCCAGCAGCGTAGTCGCGGGGGGCAGAGAGACCCAGTACTTC. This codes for CASSVVAGGRETQYF.

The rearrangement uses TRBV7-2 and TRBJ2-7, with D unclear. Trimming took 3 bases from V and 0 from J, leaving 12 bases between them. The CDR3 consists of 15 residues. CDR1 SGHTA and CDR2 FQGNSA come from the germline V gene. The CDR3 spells CASSLGLHDSYEQYF. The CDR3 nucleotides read TGTGCCAGCAGCTTGGGTTTGCACGACTCCTACGAGCAGTACTTC.

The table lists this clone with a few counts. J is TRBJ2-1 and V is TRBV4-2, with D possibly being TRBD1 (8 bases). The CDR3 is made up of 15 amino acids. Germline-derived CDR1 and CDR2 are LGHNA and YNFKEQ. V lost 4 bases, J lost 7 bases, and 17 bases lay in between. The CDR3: CASSLHRGGRNEQFF. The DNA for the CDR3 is TGTGCCAGCAGCCTGCACAGGGGGGGGAGGAATGAGCAGTTCTTC.

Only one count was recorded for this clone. The CDR3 DNA reads as TGTGCCAGCAGCCAAGAGGCCCAGGCAGATACGCAGTATTTT. Translated, it gives CASSQEAQADTQYF. V usage is TRBV4-2 and J usage is TRBJ2-3; D not certain. This CDR3 comprises 14 residues. Trimming stripped 0 bases from V and 4 bases from J, with 8 bases between. Germline V lookup: CDR1 LGHNA, CDR2 YNFKEQ.

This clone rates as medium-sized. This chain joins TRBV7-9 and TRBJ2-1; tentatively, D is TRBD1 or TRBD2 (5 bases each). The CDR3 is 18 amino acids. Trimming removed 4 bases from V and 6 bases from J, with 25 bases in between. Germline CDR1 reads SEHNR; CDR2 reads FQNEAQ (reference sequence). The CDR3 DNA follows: TGTGCCAGCAGCTCACGAGGGGCGCGCGGGTGGGCGCGCAATGAGCAGTTCTTC. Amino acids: CASSSRGARGWARNEQFF.

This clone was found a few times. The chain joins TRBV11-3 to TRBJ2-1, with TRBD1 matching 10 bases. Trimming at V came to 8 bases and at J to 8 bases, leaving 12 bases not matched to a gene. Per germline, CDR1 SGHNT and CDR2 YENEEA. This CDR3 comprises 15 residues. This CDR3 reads CASSSRDRGNDEQFF. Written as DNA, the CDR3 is TGTGCCAGCTCCTCCCGGGACAGGGGCAACGATGAGCAGTTCTTC. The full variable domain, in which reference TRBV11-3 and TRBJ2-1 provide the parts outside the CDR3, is EAGVVQSPRYKIIEKKQPVAFWCNPISGHNTLYWYLQNLGQGPELLIRYENEEAVDDSQLPKDRFSAERLKGVDSTLKIQPAELGDSAVYLCASSSRDRGNDEQFFGPGTRLTVL.

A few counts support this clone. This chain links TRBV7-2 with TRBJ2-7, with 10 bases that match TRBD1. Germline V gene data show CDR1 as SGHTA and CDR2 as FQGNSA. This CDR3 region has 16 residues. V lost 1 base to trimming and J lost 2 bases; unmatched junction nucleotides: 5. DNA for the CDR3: TGTGCCAGCAGCTTAGAGACCGGGACAGGGGCCTACGAGCAGTACTTC. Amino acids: CASSLETGTGAYEQYF. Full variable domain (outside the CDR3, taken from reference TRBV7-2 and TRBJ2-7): GAGVSQSPSNKVTEKGKDVELRCDPISGHTALYWYRQSLGQGLEFLIYFQGNSAPDKSGLPSDRFSAERTGGSVSTLTIQRTQQEDSAVYLCASSLETGTGAYEQYFGPGTRLTVT.

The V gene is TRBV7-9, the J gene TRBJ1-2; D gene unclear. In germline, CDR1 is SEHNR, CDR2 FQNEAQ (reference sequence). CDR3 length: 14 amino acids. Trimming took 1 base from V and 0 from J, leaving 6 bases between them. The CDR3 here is CASSLGQSNYGYTF. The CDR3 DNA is TGTGCCAGCAGCTTAGGGCAGTCTAACTATGGCTACACCTTC.

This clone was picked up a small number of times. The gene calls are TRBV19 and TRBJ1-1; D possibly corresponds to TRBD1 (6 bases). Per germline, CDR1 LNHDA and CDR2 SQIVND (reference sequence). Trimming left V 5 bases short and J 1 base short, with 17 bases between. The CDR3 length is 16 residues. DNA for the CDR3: TGTGCCAGTAGTTTCCGACAGGTTAGATCGAACACTGAAGCTTTCTTT. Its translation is CASSFRQVRSNTEAFF.

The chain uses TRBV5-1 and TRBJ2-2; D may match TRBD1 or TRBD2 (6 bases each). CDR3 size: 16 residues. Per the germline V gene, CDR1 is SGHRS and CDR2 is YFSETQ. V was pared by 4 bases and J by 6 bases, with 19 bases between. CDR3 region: CASSAGHTRDPGELFF. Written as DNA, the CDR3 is TGCGCCAGCAGCGCGGGACACACCAGGGATCCCGGGGAGCTGTTTTTT.

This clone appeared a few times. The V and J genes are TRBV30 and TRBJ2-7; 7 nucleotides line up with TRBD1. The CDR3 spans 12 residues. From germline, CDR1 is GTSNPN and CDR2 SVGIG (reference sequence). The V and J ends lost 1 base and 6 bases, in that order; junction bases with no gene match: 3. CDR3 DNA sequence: TGTGCCTGGAGTGCACAGGGGATCGAGCAGTACTTC. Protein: CAWSAQGIEQYF.

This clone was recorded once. The chain's CDR3 is CASSPGLAGGPREQYF. The CDR3 DNA is TGTGCCAGCTCACCGGGACTAGCGGGAGGGCCGCGTGAGCAGTACTTC. The chain joins TRBV18 to TRBJ2-7; the match to TRBD2 covers 16 bases. The V gene's germline CDR1 is KGHSH and CDR2 LQKENI. The ends lost 3 bases at V and 7 bases at J; junction bases unmatched: 6. CDR3 length: 16 amino acids.

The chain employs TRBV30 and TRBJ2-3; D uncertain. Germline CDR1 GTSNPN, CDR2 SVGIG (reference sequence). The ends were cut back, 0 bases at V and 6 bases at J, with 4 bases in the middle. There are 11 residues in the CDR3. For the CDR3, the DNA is TGTGCCTGGAGTGTAAGTGATACGCAGTATTTT. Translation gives CAWSVSDTQYF.

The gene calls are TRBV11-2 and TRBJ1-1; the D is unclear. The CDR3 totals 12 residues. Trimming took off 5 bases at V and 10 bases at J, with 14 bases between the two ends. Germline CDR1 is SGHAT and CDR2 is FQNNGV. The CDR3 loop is CASSPVLGVAFF. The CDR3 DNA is TGTGCCAGCAGCCCGGTACTTGGCGTAGCTTTCTTT. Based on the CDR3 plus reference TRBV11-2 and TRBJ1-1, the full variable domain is EAGVAQSPRYKIIEKRQSVAFWCNPISGHATLYWYQQILGQGPKLLIQFQNNGVVDDSQLPKDRFSAERLKGVDSTLKIQPAKLEDSAVYLCASSPVLGVAFFGQGTRLTVV.

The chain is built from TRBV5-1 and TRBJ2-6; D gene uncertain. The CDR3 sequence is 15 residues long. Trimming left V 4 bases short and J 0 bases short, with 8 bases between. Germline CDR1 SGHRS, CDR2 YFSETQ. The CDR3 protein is CASSPLISGANVLTF. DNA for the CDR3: TGCGCCAGCAGCCCTCTGATCTCTGGGGCCAACGTCCTGACTTTC.

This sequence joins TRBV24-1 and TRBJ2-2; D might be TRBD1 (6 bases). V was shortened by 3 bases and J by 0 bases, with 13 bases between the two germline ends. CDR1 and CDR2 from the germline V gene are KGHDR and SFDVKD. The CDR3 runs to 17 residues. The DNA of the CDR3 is TGTGCCACCAGTGATCAAGGACGGACAGCGAACACCGGGGAGCTGTTTTTT. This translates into CATSDQGRTANTGELFF.

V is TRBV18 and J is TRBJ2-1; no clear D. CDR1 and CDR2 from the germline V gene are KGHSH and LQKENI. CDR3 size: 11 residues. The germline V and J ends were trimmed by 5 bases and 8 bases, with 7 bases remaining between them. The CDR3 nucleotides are TGTGCCAGCTCAAGTAGGTATGAGCAGTTCTTC. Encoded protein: CASSSRYEQFF.

The CDR3 reads CASSSQTSISGNTIYF. The CDR3 bases are TGTGCCAGCTCAAGCCAGACGTCAATCTCTGGAAACACCATATATTTT. This chain connects TRBV18 to TRBJ1-3; D is unclear. Trimming left V 5 bases short and J 0 bases short, with 14 bases between. This CDR3 contains 16 residues. In germline, CDR1 is KGHSH, CDR2 LQKENI.

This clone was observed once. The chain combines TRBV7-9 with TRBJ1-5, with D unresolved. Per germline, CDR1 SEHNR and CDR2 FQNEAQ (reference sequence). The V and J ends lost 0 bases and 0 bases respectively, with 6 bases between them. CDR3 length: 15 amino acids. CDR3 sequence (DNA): TGTGCCAGCAGCTTAGCGGGGATTAGCAATCAGCCCCAGCATTTT. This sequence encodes CASSLAGISNQPQHF.

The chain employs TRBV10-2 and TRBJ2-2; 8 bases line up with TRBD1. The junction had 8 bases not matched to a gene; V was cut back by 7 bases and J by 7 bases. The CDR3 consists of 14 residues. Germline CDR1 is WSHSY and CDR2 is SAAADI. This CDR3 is CASKVAGGIGELFF. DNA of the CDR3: TGCGCCAGCAAGGTGGCAGGGGGCATCGGGGAGCTGTTTTTT.

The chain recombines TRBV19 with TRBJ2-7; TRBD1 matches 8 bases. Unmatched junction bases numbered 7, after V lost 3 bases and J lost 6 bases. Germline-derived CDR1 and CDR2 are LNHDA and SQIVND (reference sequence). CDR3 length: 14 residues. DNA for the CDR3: TGTGCCAGTAGTATGGGTCAGGGGGCAGGCGAGCAGTACTTC. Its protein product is CASSMGQGAGEQYF.

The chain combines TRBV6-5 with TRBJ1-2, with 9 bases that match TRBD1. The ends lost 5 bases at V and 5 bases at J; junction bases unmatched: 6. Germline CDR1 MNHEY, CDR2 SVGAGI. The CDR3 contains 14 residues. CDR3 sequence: CASSNRGRGYGYTF. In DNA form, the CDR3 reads TGTGCCAGCAGTAACAGGGGGCGCGGATATGGCTACACCTTC.

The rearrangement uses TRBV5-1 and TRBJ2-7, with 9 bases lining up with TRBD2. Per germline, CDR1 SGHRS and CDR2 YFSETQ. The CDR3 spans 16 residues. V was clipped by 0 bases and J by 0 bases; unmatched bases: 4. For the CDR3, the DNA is TGCGCCAGCAGCTTGGTTTCGACTAGCGGCTCCTACGAGCAGTACTTC. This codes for CASSLVSTSGSYEQYF. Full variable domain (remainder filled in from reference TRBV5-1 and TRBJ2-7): KAGVTQTPRYLIKTRGQQVTLSCSPISGHRSVSWYQQTPGQGLQFLFEYFSETQRNKGNFPGRFSGRQFSNSRSEMNVSTLELGDSALYLCASSLVSTSGSYEQYFGPGTRLTVT.